The source of this T cell receptor beta chain is a study of Graves' ophthalmopathy and Graves' hyperthyroidism. This clonotype was detected ten times or more. Germline V gene sequence: CDR1 MDHEN, CDR2 SYDVKM. The CDR3 covers 14 residues. V was pared by 3 bases and J by 5 bases, with 13 bases between. Isolation of PBMCs was performed using over 8.5 ml of fresh peripheral blood. Researchers took RNA transcripts and amplified TCR beta CDR3 regions from them. Investigators did first-round RT-PCR with HTBI primers, then second-round multiplex PCR. TCRdb recomputed calls from the multiplex PCR reads with MiXCR, one row per CDR3 protein. The profile shows over 450,000 distinct CDR3 sequences, about 15% of them singletons.

The sequence came from a woman aged 25-40 years with Graves' ophthalmopathy. What was sequenced was blood. This chain connects TRBV28 to TRBJ1-1, with TRBD1 as a possible D gene (5 bases). Here the CDR3 reads CASSLSRARTEAFF. The CDR3 DNA follows: TGTGCCAGCAGTTTGAGCAGGGCGAGGACTGAAGCTTTCTTT.